The present T cell receptor (beta chain) was sequenced within a study of shared clonotypes between healthy human individuals. Background on the study: Ranging from 18 to 49 in age, donors were a couple of women and a few men. CD4 naive and memory got three plates each, CD8 naive two, CD8 memory one.

Clones were read by immunoSEQ multiplex PCR, and TCRdb kept only the in-frame ones, dropping some. Counted here are over 2 million clones, approximately 94% occurring once; the ten biggest clones make up about 1.1%. CD45RO-negative, CCR7-selected cells formed the naive CD8 fraction, which excluded terminally differentiated effector memory CD45RA+ cells. Trimming took off 3 bases at V and 4 bases at J, with 14 bases between the two ends. Germline V gives CDR1 SGDLS, CDR2 YYNGEE. The CDR3 is 14 amino acids. The specimen sequenced was naive CD8+ T cells sorted from blood. J is TRBJ2-7 and V is TRBV9; possibly TRBD1 for D (6 bases). This TCR was recovered from a man between 18 and 35 years old in good health. For the CDR3, the DNA is TGTGCCAGCAGCGCGGGACATAGCGCGTACGAGCAGTACTTC. It is translated as CASSAGHSAYEQYF. Full variable domain (outside the CDR3, taken from reference TRBV9 and TRBJ2-7): DSGVTQTPKHLITATGQRVTLRCSPRSGDLSVYWYQQSLDQGLQFLIQYYNGEERAKGNILERFSAQQFPDLHSELNLSSLELGDSALYFCASSAGHSAYEQYFGPGTRLTVT.